These 23 T cell receptor beta chains were sequenced from one sample in a study of T cell responses to AZD1222 COVID-19 vaccine. Using immunoSEQ multiplex PCR, the repertoire was profiled, and TCRdb retains in-frame clones only, with some absent. The repertoire has fewer than 110,000 clones, over 75% of them found once; the top ten carry about 10%. The starting material was peripheral blood, obtained 28 days after the second AZD1222 dose. Every receptor here comes from an adult who received the AZD1222 COVID-19 vaccine.

This clone was counted once. The rearrangement joins TRBV7-2 to TRBJ2-1; D is unclear. Trimming took off 5 bases at V and 3 bases at J, with 5 bases between the two ends. The CDR3 has 12 amino acids. Germline values: CDR1 SGHTA, CDR2 FQGNSA. The CDR3 DNA reads TGTGCCAGCAGCCGAGTCTACAATGAGCAGTTCTTC. It codes for CASSRVYNEQFF. Filled out from reference TRBV7-2 and TRBJ2-1, the complete variable domain reads GAGVSQSPSNKVTEKGKDVELRCDPISGHTALYWYRQSLGQGLEFLIYFQGNSAPDKSGLPSDRFSAERTGGSVSTLTIQRTQQEDSAVYLCASSRVYNEQFFGPGTRLTVL.

The gene calls are TRBV4-1 and TRBJ1-2; perhaps TRBD1 as D (6 bases). Germline V gene sequence: CDR1 MGHRA, CDR2 YSYEKL. The CDR3 is made up of 15 amino acids. V lost 4 bases and J lost 5, with 17 bases in between. This CDR3 is CASSPDEGGRYGYTF. DNA for the CDR3: TGCGCCAGCAGCCCCGACGAGGGGGGCAGGTATGGCTACACCTTC.

This chain uses TRBV27 with TRBJ2-7; D ambiguous. The germline CDR1 and CDR2 sequences are MNHEY and SMNVEV (reference sequence). Trimming stripped 5 bases from V and 1 base from J, with 12 bases between. The CDR3 is 14 residues long. The CDR3 coding sequence is TGTGCCAGCAGTCCTCGACACAAGTCCTACGAGCAGTACTTC. It yields the protein CASSPRHKSYEQYF.

The gene calls are TRBV6-6 and TRBJ1-1; D remains ambiguous. The CDR3 length is 15 residues. CDR1 MNHNY and CDR2 SVGAGI come from the germline V gene (reference sequence). V was pared by 7 bases and J by 0 bases, with 15 bases between. The CDR3 bases are TGTGCCAGCACCGGAAGGTTGGAGATGAACACTGAAGCTTTCTTT. It yields the protein CASTGRLEMNTEAFF.

V and J are TRBV19 and TRBJ1-1; 9 bases line up with TRBD1. Germline V gene sequence: CDR1 LNHDA, CDR2 SQIVND (reference sequence). The CDR3 runs 15 residues. The V segment lost 4 bases and the J segment 1 base; nucleotides outside the gene matches: 4. CDR3 sequence reads: CASSTSDRGNTEAFF. DNA of the CDR3: TGTGCCAGTAGTACCTCGGACAGGGGGAACACTGAAGCTTTCTTT. Together with reference TRBV19 and TRBJ1-1, the CDR3 gives the full variable domain: DGGITQSPKYLFRKEGQNVTLSCEQNLNHDAMYWYRQDPGQGLRLIYYSQIVNDFQKGDIAEGYSVSREKKESFPLTVTSAQKNPTAFYLCASSTSDRGNTEAFFGQGTRLTVV.

The V gene is TRBV10-3, the J gene TRBJ2-3; D may correspond to TRBD1 or TRBD2 (5 bases each). CDR3 size: 12 residues. CDR1 and CDR2 (germline): ENHRY, SYGVKD. Trimming pared 8 bases from V and 3 bases from J, leaving 9 bases between. CDR3 residues: CAIGTGTDTQYF. The CDR3 DNA reads TGTGCCATCGGGACGGGGACAGATACGCAGTATTTT.

V and J are TRBV15 and TRBJ2-7; 8 bases are shared with TRBD2. V dropped 0 bases and J dropped 4; count of bases not matched to a gene: 8. From germline, CDR1 is LNHNV and CDR2 YYDKDF (reference sequence). This CDR3 has 16 amino acids. The CDR3 DNA reads TGTGCCACCAGCAGAGATCTGACTAGCGCGCAGTACGAGCAGTACTTC. Amino acids: CATSRDLTSAQYEQYF. The whole variable domain, remainder taken from reference TRBV15 and TRBJ2-7, is DAMVIQNPRYQVTQFGKPVTLSCSQTLNHNVMYWYQQKSSQAPKLLFHYYDKDFNNEADTPDNFQSRRPNTSFCFLDIRSPGLGDTAMYLCATSRDLTSAQYEQYFGPGTRLTVT.

V and J are TRBV28 and TRBJ1-2, with TRBD1 identical over 7 bases. Germline CDR1 and CDR2: MDHEN and SYDVKM. Germline trimming cut 6 bases from V and 4 bases from J; bases unmatched to any gene: 2. The CDR3 is 12 residues long. CDR3 sequence (DNA): TGTGCCAGCAGCGGGACAGTCTATGGCTACACCTTC. It specifies CASSGTVYGYTF.

V gene TRBV18 combines with J gene TRBJ2-7, with 8 bases fitting TRBD1. Trimming took 4 bases from V and 2 from J; bases not matched to a gene: 4. The CDR3 spans 14 residues. Germline V gene sequence: CDR1 KGHSH, CDR2 LQKENI. CDR3 sequence reads: CASSRTGKTYEQYF. The CDR3 DNA sequence: TGTGCCAGCTCACGGACAGGGAAAACCTACGAGCAGTACTTC. The variable domain in full, completed from reference TRBV18 and TRBJ2-7, reads NAGVMQNPRHLVRRRGQEARLRCSPMKGHSHVYWYRQLPEEGLKFMVYLQKENIIDESGMPKERFSAEFPKEGPSILRIQQVVRGDSAAYFCASSRTGKTYEQYFGPGTRLTVT.

This chain connects TRBV9 to TRBJ1-1; tentatively, D is TRBD1 (5 bases). Germline V gene data show CDR1 as SGDLS and CDR2 as YYNGEE. V was cut by 0 bases and J by 0 bases, with 12 bases left in between. The CDR3 covers 16 residues. The DNA for the CDR3 is TGTGCCAGCAGCGTAGCTGGAGGGACCCTGAACACTGAAGCTTTCTTT. Protein: CASSVAGGTLNTEAFF.

The J gene is TRBJ1-1, the V gene TRBV7-3, with D uncertain. This CDR3 comprises 14 residues. Trimming cost V 5 bases and J 4 bases, with 14 bases left between them. Germline V gene data show CDR1 as SGHTA and CDR2 as FQGTGA. The CDR3, as DNA: TGTGCCAGCAGCCGTCGCCGCCGTTTCACTGAAGCTTTCTTT. This codes for CASSRRRRFTEAFF.

This chain uses TRBV27 with TRBJ2-7, with 7 bases fitting TRBD1. CDR3 length: 15 amino acids. V was pared by 6 bases and J by 0 bases, with 8 bases of the junction left unmatched. CDR1 MNHEY and CDR2 SMNVEV come from the germline V gene (reference sequence). CDR3: CASRWTGESSYEQYF. The CDR3 coding sequence is TGTGCCAGCAGGTGGACAGGAGAGAGCTCCTACGAGCAGTACTTC.

V is TRBV6-2 or TRBV6-3 and J is TRBJ1-1; D unclear. The CDR3 loop spans 12 amino acids. V shed 4 bases and J shed 6 bases, with 9 bases lying between them. Germline V lookup: CDR1 MNHEY, CDR2 SVGEGT. DNA for the CDR3: TGTGCCAGCAGTTCATACAAGTCTGAAGCTTTCTTT. Protein: CASSSYKSEAFF.

The V and J genes are TRBV19 and TRBJ1-2; D remains unclear. The CDR3 contains 15 residues. Per germline, CDR1 LNHDA and CDR2 SQIVND (reference sequence). Trimming left V 4 bases short and J 2 bases short, with 14 bases between. CDR3 coding DNA: TGTGCCAGTAGTACCTTATATACCACGAACTATGGCTACACCTTC. Encoded protein: CASSTLYTTNYGYTF. The full variable domain, completed using reference TRBV19 and TRBJ1-2, is DGGITQSPKYLFRKEGQNVTLSCEQNLNHDAMYWYRQDPGQGLRLIYYSQIVNDFQKGDIAEGYSVSREKKESFPLTVTSAQKNPTAFYLCASSTLYTTNYGYTFGSGTRLTVV.

This CDR3 reads CASKAGPYEQYF. Written as DNA, the CDR3 is TGTGCCAGCAAGGCAGGGCCCTACGAGCAGTACTTC. This rearrangement joins TRBV27 to TRBJ2-7; TRBD1 might be the D (5 bases). Germline V gives CDR1 MNHEY, CDR2 SMNVEV (reference sequence). The CDR3 runs to 12 residues. Trimming stripped 7 bases from V and 2 bases from J, with 9 bases between.

The J gene is TRBJ2-3, the V gene TRBV28; 8 nucleotides agree with TRBD2. This CDR3 has 16 amino acids. V trimming: 3 bases; J trimming: 3 bases; junction bases outside the gene matches: 8. The germline gives CDR1 MDHEN, CDR2 SYDVKM. CDR3 nucleotides: TGTGCCAGCAGTTTTCTCGGGAGGGCTAGTACAGATACGCAGTATTTT. Translated: CASSFLGRASTDTQYF. The variable domain in full, completed from reference TRBV28 and TRBJ2-3, reads DVKVTQSSRYLVKRTGEKVFLECVQDMDHENMFWYRQDPGLGLRLIYFSYDVKMKEKGDIPEGYSVSREKKERFSLILESASTNQTSMYLCASSFLGRASTDTQYFGPGTRLTVL.

This chain uses TRBV5-4 with TRBJ2-7; 9 positions agree with TRBD1. V shed 4 bases, J shed 6 bases, and the junction held 2 bases outside the gene matches. CDR1 and CDR2 (germline): SGHNT, YYREEE (reference sequence). The CDR3 has 12 amino acids. CDR3 DNA sequence: TGTGCCAGCAGCCGGACAGGGGTCGAGCAGTACTTC. Amino acid sequence: CASSRTGVEQYF. The whole variable domain, filled in from reference TRBV5-4 and TRBJ2-7, reads ETGVTQSPTHLIKTRGQQVTLRCSSQSGHNTVSWYQQALGQGPQFIFQYYREEENGRGNFPPRFSGLQFPNYSSELNVNALELDDSALYLCASSRTGVEQYFGPGTRLTVT.

The CDR3 is CASSLQGSSYEQYF. The CDR3 nucleotides are TGTGCCAGCTCATTACAGGGGAGCTCCTACGAGCAGTACTTC. The gene calls are TRBV18 and TRBJ2-7; TRBD1 matches 7 bases. CDR3 length: 14 residues. Germline V gene data show CDR1 as KGHSH and CDR2 as LQKENI. The trim removed 5 bases at V and 0 bases at J, leaving 4 bases unmatched.

The rearrangement uses TRBV18 and TRBJ2-1; TRBD1 agrees at 9 bases. With 3 bases clipped from V and 8 bases from J, the junction kept 8 bases outside the gene matches. The CDR3 sequence is 15 residues long. CDR1 and CDR2 (germline): KGHSH, LQKENI. CDR3 coding DNA: TGTGCCAGCTCACCTCGACAGGGGGTGGGGGATGAGCAGTTCTTC. It translates to CASSPRQGVGDEQFF.

This chain links TRBV5-1 with TRBJ1-4; no clear D. CDR3 length: 15 residues. Trimming took off 0 bases at V and 2 bases at J, with 8 bases between the two ends. Germline lookup yields CDR1 SGHRS and CDR2 YFSETQ. The CDR3 sequence is CASSLEGSTNEKLFF. The CDR3 DNA follows: TGCGCCAGCAGCTTGGAGGGAAGCACTAATGAAAAACTGTTTTTT.

In DNA form, the CDR3 reads TGTGCCAGAACAGAGGACAGGGGCACAGATACGCAGTATTTT. Protein product: CARTEDRGTDTQYF. The chain combines TRBV6-4 with TRBJ2-3; TRBD1 matches at 8 bases. The CDR3 has 14 residues. Germline V CDR1 and CDR2: MRHNA, SNTAGT. V was pared by 9 bases and J by 1 base, with 6 bases of the junction left unmatched.

The genes are TRBV5-1 and TRBJ1-3; D ambiguous. The CDR3 totals 15 residues. Trimming shortened V by 0 bases and J by 0 bases, and 7 bases separated the two germline ends. CDR1 is SGHRS and CDR2 is YFSETQ in the germline V gene. The CDR3 region has the DNA TGCGCCAGCAGCTTGGAAGCCATCTCTGGAAACACCATATATTTT. Residues: CASSLEAISGNTIYF.

The chain carries TRBV9 and TRBJ2-1; possibly TRBD2 for D (7 bases). Germline V gene data show CDR1 as SGDLS and CDR2 as YYNGEE. The CDR3 has 17 residues. V gave up 4 bases and J gave up 2 bases, with 19 bases separating them. The CDR3 nucleotides are TGTGCCAGCAGCCTCAATCGGAGAGGGGGGGCCTACAATGAGCAGTTCTTC. It translates to CASSLNRRGGAYNEQFF.